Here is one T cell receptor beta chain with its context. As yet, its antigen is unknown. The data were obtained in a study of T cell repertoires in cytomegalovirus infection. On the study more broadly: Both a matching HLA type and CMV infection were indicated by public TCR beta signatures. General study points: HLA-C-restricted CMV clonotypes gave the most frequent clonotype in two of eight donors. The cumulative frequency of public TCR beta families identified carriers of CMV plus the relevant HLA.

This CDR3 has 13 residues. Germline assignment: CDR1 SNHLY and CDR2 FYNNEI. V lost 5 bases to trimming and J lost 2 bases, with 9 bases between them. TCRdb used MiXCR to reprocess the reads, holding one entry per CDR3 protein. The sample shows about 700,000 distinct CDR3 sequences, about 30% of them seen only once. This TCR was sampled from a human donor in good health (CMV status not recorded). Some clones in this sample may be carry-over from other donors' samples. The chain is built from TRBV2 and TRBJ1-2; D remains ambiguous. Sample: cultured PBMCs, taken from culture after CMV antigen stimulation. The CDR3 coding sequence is TGTGCCAGCAGTTGGGCAGCCAACTATGGCTACACCTTC. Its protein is CASSWAANYGYTF.